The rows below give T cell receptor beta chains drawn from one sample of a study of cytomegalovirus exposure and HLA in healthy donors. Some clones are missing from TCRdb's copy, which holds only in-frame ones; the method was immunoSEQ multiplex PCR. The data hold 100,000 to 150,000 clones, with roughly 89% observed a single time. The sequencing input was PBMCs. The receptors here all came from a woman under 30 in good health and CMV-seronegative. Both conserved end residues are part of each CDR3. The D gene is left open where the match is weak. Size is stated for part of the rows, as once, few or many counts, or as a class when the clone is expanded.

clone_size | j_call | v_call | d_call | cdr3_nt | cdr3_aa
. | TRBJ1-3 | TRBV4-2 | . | TGTGCCAGCAGCCAAAGAGATACCGCTGGAAACACCATATATTTT | CASSQRDTAGNTIYF
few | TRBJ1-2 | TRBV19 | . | TGTGCCAGTAGTATTGACAGGAACTATGGCTACACCTTC | CASSIDRNYGYTF
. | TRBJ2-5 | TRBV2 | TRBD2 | TGTGCCAGGGGACTAGCGGGAGGGCGTGAGACCCAGTACTTC | CARGLAGGRETQYF
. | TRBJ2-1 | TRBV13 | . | TGTGCCAGCAGCTTACAGACAGGTAGCTACAATGAGCAGTTCTTC | CASSLQTGSYNEQFF
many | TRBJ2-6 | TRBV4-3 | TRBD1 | TGCGCCAGCAGCCCAGACAGGGGGACGGGGGCCAACGTCCTGACTTTC | CASSPDRGTGANVLTF
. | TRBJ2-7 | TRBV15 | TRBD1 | TGTGCCACCAGACAGGGGGGTTACGAGCAGTACTTC | CATRQGGYEQYF
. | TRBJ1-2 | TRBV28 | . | TGTGCCAGCAGTTCCCCCTCGACAGCTAACTATGGCTACACCTTC | CASSSPSTANYGYTF
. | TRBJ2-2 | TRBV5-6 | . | TGTGCCAGCAGCTCAGGGTCCGGGGAGCTGTTTTTT | CASSSGSGELFF
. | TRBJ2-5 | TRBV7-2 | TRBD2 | TGTGCCAGCAGCCCTGTGGGCCCGGGGGGGGAGACCCAGTACTTC | CASSPVGPGGETQYF
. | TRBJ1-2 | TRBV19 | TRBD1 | TGTGCCAGTAGTACCCGGGACAGGGGGAATGGCTACACCTTC | CASSTRDRGNGYTF
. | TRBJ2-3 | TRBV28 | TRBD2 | TGTGCCAGCAGTGGACTAGCGGAGATCACAGATACGCAGTATTTT | CASSGLAEITDTQYF
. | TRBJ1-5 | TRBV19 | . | TGTGCCAGTAGTATAAACAGAAATAGCAATCAGCCCCAGCATTTT | CASSINRNSNQPQHF
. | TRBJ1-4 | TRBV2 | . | TGTGCCAGCAACCGGGACTTAAATGAAAAACTGTTTTTT | CASNRDLNEKLFF
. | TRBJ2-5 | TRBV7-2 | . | TGTGCCAGCAGCTTACGGGGGACAGTTCCTCACCAAGAGACCCAGTACTTC | CASSLRGTVPHQETQYF
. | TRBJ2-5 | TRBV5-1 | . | TGCGCCAGCAGCTTGGGTGGAGGCGAGGAGACCCAGTACTTC | CASSLGGGEETQYF
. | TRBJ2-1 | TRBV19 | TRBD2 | TGTGCCAGTAGTATTCAGGCGGGGGAGTACAATGAGCAGTTCTTC | CASSIQAGEYNEQFF
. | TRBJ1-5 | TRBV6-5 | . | TGTGCCAGCAGTTACTCGCGGGTAAGGAAGCATTTT | CASSYSRVRKHF
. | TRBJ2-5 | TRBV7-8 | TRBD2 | TGTGCCAGCAGCTTAGTGGACCTCAGACTAGCGGGGGAACAAGAGACCCAGTACTTC | CASSLVDLRLAGEQETQYF
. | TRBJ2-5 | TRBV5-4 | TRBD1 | TGTGCCAGCAGCCTAAAATTGACAGGGCTTGAGACCCAGTACTTC | CASSLKLTGLETQYF
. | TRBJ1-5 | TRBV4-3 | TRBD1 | TGCGCCAGCAGCCAAGGCACAGGGGTCAATCAGCCCCAGCATTTT | CASSQGTGVNQPQHF
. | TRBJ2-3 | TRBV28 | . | TGTGCCAGCAGCCCCGGACAAAGATTAACGCAGTATTTT | CASSPGQRLTQYF
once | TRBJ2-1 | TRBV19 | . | TGTGCCAGTAGTCCTAACGGGATCGGGTACAATGAGCAGTTCTTC | CASSPNGIGYNEQFF
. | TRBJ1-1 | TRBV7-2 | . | TGTGCCAGCAGCACTCAGACAGGATTGAACACTGAAGCTTTCTTT | CASSTQTGLNTEAFF
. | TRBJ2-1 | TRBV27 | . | TGTGCCAGCAGTCCCTGGGGGCGCTACAATGAGCAGTTCTTC | CASSPWGRYNEQFF
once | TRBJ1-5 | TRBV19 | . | TGTGCCAGTAGTATAACCGGGGGCAATCAGCCCCAGCATTTT | CASSITGGNQPQHF
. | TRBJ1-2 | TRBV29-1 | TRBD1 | TGCAGCGTTGAAGACGGGCCGACAGGGAATCTGTCTAACTATGGCTACACCTTC | CSVEDGPTGNLSNYGYTF
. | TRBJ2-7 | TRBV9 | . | TGTGCCAGCAGCGTAGAGGCAGGCGAGCAGTACTTC | CASSVEAGEQYF
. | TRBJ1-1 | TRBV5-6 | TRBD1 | TGTGCCAGCAGCTTGAGGGCCGACAGGGGGAACACTGAAGCTTTCTTT | CASSLRADRGNTEAFF
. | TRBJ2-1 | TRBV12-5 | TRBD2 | TGTGCTAGTGACTGGGAGTCTAGCGGGCCCCGGCCGTTTAGCTACAATGAGCAGTTCTTC | CASDWESSGPRPFSYNEQFF
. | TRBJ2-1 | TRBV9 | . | TGTGCCAGCAGTGAAGTAGGGGAATCAGCAGGCAATGAGCAGTTCTTC | CASSEVGESAGNEQFF
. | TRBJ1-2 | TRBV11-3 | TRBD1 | TGTGCCAGCAGCTCAACAGGGGGCGGATTATACGCCTTC | CASSSTGGGLYAF
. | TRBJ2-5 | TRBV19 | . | TGTGCCAGTAGTATAAACAGGGTTTCCCAAGAGACCCAGTACTTC | CASSINRVSQETQYF
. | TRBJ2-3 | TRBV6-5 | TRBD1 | TGTGCCATTAAGACAGGGGGCTCAGATACGCAGTATTTT | CAIKTGGSDTQYF
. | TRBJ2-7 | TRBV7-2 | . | TGTGCCAGCAGCCTCCAGCTGAGTAGCGGCTCCTACGAGCAGTACTTC | CASSLQLSSGSYEQYF
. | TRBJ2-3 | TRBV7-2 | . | TGTGCCAGCAGCGAGGACTACAGCGCGCAGTATTTT | CASSEDYSAQYF
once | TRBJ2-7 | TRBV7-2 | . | TGTGCCAGCAGCTTAGTTCGGACTGCCTCTTTCGAGCAGTACTTC | CASSLVRTASFEQYF
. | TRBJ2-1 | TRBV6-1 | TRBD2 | TGTGCCAGCAGGAGACTAGCGGACTCCTACAATGAGCAGTTCTTC | CASRRLADSYNEQFF
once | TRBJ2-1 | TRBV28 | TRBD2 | TGTGCCAGCAGTACCTCGGGACTAGCGGGAGGGACCACCTACAATGAGCCGTTCTTC | CASSTSGLAGGTTYNEPFF
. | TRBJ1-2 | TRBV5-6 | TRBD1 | TGTGCCAGCCGCCCTGGGCAGGGGGCTTATCGGGGCTACACCTTC | CASRPGQGAYRGYTF
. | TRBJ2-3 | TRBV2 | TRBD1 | TGTGCCAGCAGTGGAACAGGGGGCGGCACATGGTATTTT | CASSGTGGGTWYF
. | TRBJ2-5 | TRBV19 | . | TGTGCCAGTAGTAGCGGGACGGGGGTGGAGACCCAGTACTTC | CASSSGTGVETQYF
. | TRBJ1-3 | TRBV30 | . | TGTGCCTGGAGCATACGGATGGCCCCGGGACTGCTTGGAAACACCATATATTTT | CAWSIRMAPGLLGNTIYF
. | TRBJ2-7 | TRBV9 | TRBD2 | TGTGCCAGCAGGGCTAGCGGGAGCCTTGGCGAGCAGTACTTC | CASRASGSLGEQYF
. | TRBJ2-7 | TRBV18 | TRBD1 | TGTGCCAGCTCACCCGGGACAGGAGCCTACGAGCAGTACTTC | CASSPGTGAYEQYF
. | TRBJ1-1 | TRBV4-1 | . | TGCGCCAGCAGCCATCAAGGGGGAGAAGCTTTCTTT | CASSHQGGEAFF
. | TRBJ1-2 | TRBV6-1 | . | TGTGCCAGCAGTGAAACAGGGTTTCCGAACTATGGCTACACCTTC | CASSETGFPNYGYTF
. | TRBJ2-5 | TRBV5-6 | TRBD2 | TGTGCCAGCAGCTTCCGGACTAGTCGGCGGGAGACCCAGTACTTC | CASSFRTSRRETQYF
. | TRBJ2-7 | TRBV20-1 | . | TGCAGTGCTCGGGAGACCTACGAGCAGTACTTC | CSARETYEQYF
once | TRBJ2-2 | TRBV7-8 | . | TGTGCCAGCAGCTTTGCAGGCACGAACACCGGGGAGCTGTTTTTT | CASSFAGTNTGELFF
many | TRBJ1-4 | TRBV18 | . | TGTGCCAGCTCGCCGGGACTGGGATATGAAAAACTGTTTTTT | CASSPGLGYEKLFF
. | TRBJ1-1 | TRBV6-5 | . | TGTGCCAGCAGTTACGGAGTGGGGCAGGACACTGAAGCTTTCTTT | CASSYGVGQDTEAFF
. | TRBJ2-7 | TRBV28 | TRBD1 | TGTGCCAGCGGAGACAGGGTTTTCGACGAGCAGTACTTC | CASGDRVFDEQYF